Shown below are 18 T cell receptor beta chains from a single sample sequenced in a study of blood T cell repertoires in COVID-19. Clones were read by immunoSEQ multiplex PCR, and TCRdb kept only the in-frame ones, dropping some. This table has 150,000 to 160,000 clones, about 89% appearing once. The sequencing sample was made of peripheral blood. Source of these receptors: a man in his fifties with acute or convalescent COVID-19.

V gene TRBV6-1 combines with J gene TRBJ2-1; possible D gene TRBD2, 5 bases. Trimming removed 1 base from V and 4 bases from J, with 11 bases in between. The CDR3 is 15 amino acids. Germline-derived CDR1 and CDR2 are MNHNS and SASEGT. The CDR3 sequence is CASSEGTLIYNEQFF. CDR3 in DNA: TGTGCCAGCAGTGAAGGGACTCTAATTTACAATGAGCAGTTCTTC.

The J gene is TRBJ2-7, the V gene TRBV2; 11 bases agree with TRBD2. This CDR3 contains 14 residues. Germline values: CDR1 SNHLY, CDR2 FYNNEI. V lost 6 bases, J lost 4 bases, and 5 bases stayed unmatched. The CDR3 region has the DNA TGTGCCAGCAGCCTACTAGCGGGAGCATACGAGCAGTACTTC. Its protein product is CASSLLAGAYEQYF.

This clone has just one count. CDR3 loop: CASSWRVSPGNTIYF. The CDR3 DNA is TGTGCCAGCAGCTGGCGGGTAAGCCCTGGAAACACCATATATTTT. The rearrangement joins TRBV7-9 to TRBJ1-3; D is undetermined. The V end was cut by 4 bases, the J end by 2 bases, with 12 bases between. Per germline, CDR1 SEHNR and CDR2 FQNEAQ (reference sequence). The CDR3 spans 15 residues.

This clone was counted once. The CDR3 DNA reads TGTGCCAGCAGCTCTGTTCCCGGCTACAATGAGCAGTTCTTC. Encoded protein: CASSSVPGYNEQFF. The chain uses TRBV7-2 and TRBJ2-1, with D hard to call. The CDR3 sequence is 14 residues long. Per germline, CDR1 SGHTA and CDR2 FQGNSA. V lost 4 bases, J lost 3 bases, and 10 bases lay in between.

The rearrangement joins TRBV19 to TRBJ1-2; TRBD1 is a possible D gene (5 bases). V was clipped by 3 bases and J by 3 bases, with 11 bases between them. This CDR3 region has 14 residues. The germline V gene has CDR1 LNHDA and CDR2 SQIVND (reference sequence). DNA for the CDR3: TGTGCCAGTAGTATTGGGGCAGTCGACTATGGCTACACCTTC. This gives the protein CASSIGAVDYGYTF.

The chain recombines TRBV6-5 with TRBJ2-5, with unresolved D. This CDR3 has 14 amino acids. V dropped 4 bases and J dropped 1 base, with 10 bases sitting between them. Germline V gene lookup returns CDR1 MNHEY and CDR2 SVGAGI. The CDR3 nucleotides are TGTGCCAGCAGTTTTAGTGTGCGCCAAGAGACCCAGTACTTC. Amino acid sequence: CASSFSVRQETQYF.

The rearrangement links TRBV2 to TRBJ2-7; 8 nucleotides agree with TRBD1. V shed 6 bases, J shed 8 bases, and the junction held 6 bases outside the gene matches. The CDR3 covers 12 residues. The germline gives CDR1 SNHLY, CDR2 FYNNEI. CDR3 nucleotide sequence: TGTGCCAGCAGGGTAGACAGGGGCCAGCAGTACTTC. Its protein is CASRVDRGQQYF. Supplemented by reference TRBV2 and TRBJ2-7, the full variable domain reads EPEVTQTPSHQVTQMGQEVILRCVPISNHLYFYWYRQILGQKVEFLVSFYNNEISEKSEIFDDQFSVERPDGSNFTLKIRSTKLEDSAMYFCASRVDRGQQYFGPGTRLTVT.

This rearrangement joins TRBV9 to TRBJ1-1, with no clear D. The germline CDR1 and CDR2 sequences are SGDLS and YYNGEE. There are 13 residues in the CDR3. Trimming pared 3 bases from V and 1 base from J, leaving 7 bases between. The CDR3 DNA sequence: TGTGCCAGCAGCGAGTGGGCGAACACTGAAGCTTTCTTT. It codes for CASSEWANTEAFF.

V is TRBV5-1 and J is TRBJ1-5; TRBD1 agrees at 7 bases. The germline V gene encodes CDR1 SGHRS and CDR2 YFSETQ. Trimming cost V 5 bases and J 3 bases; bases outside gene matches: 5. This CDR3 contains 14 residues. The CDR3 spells CASSPDRPNQPQHF. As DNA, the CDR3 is TGCGCCAGCAGTCCGGACAGGCCCAATCAGCCCCAGCATTTT.

The CDR3 loop reads CASSVRGDDTDTQYF. CDR3 bases: TGTGCCAGCAGCGTACGGGGGGATGACACAGATACGCAGTATTTT. The rearrangement links TRBV9 to TRBJ2-3, with TRBD2 matching over 7 bases. The CDR3 length is 15 residues. V shed 1 base and J 2 bases; nucleotides not matched to a gene: 4. CDR1 and CDR2 (germline): SGDLS, YYNGEE. The full variable domain, rest sourced from reference TRBV9 and TRBJ2-3, is DSGVTQTPKHLITATGQRVTLRCSPRSGDLSVYWYQQSLDQGLQFLIQYYNGEERAKGNILERFSAQQFPDLHSELNLSSLELGDSALYFCASSVRGDDTDTQYFGPGTRLTVL.

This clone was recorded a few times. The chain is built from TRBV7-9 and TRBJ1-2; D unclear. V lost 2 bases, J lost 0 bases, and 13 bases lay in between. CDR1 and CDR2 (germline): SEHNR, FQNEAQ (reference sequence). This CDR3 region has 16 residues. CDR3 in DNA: TGTGCCAGCAGCTTAAAATCAGAAACACCTAACTATGGCTACACCTTC. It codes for CASSLKSETPNYGYTF.

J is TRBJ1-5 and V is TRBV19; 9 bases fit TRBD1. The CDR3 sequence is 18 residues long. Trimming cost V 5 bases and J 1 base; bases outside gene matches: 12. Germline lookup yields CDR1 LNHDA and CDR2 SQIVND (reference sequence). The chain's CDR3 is CASSHRDRVINSNQPQHF. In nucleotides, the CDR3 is TGTGCCAGTAGTCACCGGGACAGGGTTATCAACAGCAATCAGCCCCAGCATTTT.

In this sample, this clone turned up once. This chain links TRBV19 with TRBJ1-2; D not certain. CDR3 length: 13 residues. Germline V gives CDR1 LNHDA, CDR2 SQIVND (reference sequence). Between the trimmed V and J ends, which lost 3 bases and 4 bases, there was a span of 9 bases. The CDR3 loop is CASSMGRLYGYTF. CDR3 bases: TGTGCCAGTAGTATGGGCAGGCTCTATGGCTACACCTTC.

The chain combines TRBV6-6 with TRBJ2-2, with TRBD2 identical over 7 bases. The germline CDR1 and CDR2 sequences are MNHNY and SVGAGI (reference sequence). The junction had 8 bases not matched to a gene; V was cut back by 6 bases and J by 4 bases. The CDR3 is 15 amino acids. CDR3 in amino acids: CASSQGLRGTGELFF. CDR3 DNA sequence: TGTGCCAGCAGCCAGGGACTACGGGGCACCGGGGAGCTGTTTTTT.

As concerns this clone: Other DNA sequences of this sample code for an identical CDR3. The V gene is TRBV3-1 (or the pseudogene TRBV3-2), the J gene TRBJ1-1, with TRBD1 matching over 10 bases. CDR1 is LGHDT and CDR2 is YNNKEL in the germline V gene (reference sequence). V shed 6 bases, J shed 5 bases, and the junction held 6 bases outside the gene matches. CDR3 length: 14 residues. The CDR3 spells CASSRGQGGTEAFF. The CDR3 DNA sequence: TGTGCCAGCAGTCGAGGACAGGGGGGTACTGAAGCTTTCTTT.

CDR3 loop: CASSSSGTGGGETQYF. For the CDR3, the DNA is TGTGCCAGCAGTTCCTCCGGGACAGGGGGCGGAGAGACCCAGTACTTC. This sequence joins TRBV28 and TRBJ2-5; 12 positions agree with TRBD1. Germline CDR1 and CDR2: MDHEN and SYDVKM. The J segment lost 4 bases and the V segment lost 4 bases, leaving 7 bases of the junction unmatched. The CDR3 is made up of 16 amino acids. The full variable domain, its missing parts supplied by reference TRBV28 and TRBJ2-5, is DVKVTQSSRYLVKRTGEKVFLECVQDMDHENMFWYRQDPGLGLRLIYFSYDVKMKEKGDIPEGYSVSREKKERFSLILESASTNQTSMYLCASSSSGTGGGETQYFGPGTRLLVL.

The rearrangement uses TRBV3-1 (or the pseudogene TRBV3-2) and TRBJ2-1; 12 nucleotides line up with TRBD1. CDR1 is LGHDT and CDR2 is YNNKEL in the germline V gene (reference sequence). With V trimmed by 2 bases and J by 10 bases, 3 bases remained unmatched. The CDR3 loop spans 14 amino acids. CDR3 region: CASSQQGTGGEQFF. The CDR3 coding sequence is TGTGCCAGCAGCCAACAAGGGACAGGGGGCGAGCAGTTCTTC.

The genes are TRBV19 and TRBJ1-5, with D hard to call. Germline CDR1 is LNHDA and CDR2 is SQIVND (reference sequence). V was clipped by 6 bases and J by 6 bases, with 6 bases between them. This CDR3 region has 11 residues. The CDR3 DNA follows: TGTGCCAGTAGGGGAGTTCAGCCCCAGCATTTT. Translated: CASRGVQPQHF. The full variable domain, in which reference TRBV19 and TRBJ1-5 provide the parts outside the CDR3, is DGGITQSPKYLFRKEGQNVTLSCEQNLNHDAMYWYRQDPGQGLRLIYYSQIVNDFQKGDIAEGYSVSREKKESFPLTVTSAQKNPTAFYLCASRGVQPQHFGDGTRLSIL.